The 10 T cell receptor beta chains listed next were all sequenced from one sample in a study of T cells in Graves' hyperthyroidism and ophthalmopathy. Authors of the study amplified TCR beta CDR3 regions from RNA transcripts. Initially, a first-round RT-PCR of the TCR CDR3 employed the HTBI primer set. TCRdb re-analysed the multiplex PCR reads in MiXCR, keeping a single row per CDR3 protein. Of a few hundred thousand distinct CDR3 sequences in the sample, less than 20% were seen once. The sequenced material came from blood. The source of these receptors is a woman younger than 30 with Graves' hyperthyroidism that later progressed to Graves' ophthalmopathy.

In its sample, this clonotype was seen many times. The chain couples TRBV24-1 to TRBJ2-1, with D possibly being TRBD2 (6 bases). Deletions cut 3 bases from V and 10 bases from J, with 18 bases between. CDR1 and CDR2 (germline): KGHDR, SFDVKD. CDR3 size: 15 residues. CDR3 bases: TGTGCCACCAGTGATATCCGGAGGGCCGGCCGGGAGCAGTTCTTC. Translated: CATSDIRRAGREQFF.

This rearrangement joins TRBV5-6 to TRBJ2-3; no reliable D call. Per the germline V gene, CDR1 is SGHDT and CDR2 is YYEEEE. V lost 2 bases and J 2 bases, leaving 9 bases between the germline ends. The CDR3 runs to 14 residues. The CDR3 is CASSFGADTDTQYF. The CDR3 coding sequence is TGTGCCAGCAGCTTCGGTGCCGACACAGATACGCAGTATTTT.

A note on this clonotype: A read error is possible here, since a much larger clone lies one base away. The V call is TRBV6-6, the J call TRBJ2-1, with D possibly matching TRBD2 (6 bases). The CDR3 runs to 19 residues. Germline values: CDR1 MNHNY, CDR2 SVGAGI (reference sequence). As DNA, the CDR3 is TGTGCCAGCAGTTACTCGACGAAGGGAGGAAGAGCACGCTACAATGAGCTGTTCTTC. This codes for CASSYSTKGGRARYNELFF.

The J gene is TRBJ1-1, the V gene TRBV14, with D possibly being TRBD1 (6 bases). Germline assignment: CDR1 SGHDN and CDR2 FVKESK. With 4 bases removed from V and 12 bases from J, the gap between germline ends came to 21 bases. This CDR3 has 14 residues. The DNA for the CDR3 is TGTGCCAGCAGCCGCCTGGACAGACCCACCGAAACTTTCTTT. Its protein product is CASSRLDRPTETFF.

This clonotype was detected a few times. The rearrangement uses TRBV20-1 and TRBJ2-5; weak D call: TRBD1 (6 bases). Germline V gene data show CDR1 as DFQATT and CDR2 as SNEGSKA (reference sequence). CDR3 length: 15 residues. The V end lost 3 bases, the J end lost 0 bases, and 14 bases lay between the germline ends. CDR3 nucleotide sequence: TGCAGTGCTAGTTACAGGGTCGGGAACCAAGAGACCCAGTACTTC. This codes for CSASYRVGNQETQYF.

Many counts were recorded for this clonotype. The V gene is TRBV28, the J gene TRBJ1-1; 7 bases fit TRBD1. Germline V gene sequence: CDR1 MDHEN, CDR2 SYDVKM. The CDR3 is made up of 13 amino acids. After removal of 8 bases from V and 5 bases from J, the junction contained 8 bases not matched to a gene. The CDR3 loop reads CASGGQGVTEAFF. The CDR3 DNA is TGTGCCAGCGGGGGTCAGGGGGTAACTGAAGCTTTCTTT.

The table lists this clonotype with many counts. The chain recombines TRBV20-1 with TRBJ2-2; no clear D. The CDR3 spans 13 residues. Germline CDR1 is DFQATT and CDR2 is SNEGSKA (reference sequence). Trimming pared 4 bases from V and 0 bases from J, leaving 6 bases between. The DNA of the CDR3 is TGCAGTGCTAATGACGCGAACACCGGGGAGCTGTTTTTT. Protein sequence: CSANDANTGELFF.

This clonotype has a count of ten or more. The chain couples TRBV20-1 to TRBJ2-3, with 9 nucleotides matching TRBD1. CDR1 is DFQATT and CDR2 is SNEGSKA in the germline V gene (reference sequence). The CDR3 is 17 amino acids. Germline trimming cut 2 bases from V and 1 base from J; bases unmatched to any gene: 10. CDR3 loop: CSARSSNRGLRTDTQYF. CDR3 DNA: TGCAGTGCTAGATCCTCGAACAGGGGGCTACGCACAGATACGCAGTATTTT.

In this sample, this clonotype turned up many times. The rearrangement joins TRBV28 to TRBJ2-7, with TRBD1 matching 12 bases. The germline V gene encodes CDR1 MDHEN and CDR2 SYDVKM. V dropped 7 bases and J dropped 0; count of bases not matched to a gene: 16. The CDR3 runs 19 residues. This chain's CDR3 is CASTSVRDRGRGGSYEQYF. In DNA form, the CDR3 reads TGTGCCAGCACCTCAGTCCGGGACAGGGGGCGTGGGGGCTCCTACGAGCAGTACTTC.

CDR3 in DNA: TGTGCCAGCAGTCGGGGGCGGGAGGGCCCCGATACGCAGTATTTT. Its protein product is CASSRGREGPDTQYF. The chain uses TRBV7-2 and TRBJ2-3, with 9 bases matching TRBD2. CDR1 is SGHTA, CDR2 FQGNSA, per germline. CDR3 length: 15 amino acids. Losses at the gene ends were 6 bases for V and 6 bases for J; bases not matched to a gene: 10.